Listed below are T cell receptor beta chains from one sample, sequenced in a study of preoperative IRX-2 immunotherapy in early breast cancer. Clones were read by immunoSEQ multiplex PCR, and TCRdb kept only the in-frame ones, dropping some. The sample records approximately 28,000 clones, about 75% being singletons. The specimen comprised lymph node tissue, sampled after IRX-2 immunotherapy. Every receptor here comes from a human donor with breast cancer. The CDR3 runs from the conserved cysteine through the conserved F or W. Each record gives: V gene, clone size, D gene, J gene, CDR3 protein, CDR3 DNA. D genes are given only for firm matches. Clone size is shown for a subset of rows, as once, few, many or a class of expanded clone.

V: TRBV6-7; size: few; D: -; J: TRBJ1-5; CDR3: CASSEVWGQGNQPQHF; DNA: TGTGCCAGCAGTGAAGTTTGGGGGCAGGGCAATCAGCCCCAGCATTTT
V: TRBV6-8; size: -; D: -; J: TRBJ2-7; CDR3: CASDDPGAYEQYF; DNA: TGTGCCTCAGACGATCCAGGGGCCTACGAGCAGTACTTC
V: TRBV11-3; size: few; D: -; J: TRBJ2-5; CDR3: CASSFNSGRPSETQYF; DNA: TGTGCCAGCAGCTTCAACTCCGGGCGGCCATCAGAGACCCAGTACTTC
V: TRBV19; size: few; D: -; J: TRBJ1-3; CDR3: CASGAGGSGNTIYF; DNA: TGTGCCAGTGGGGCCGGGGGTTCCGGAAACACCATATATTTT
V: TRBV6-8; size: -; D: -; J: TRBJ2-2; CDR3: CASSYSLQNTGELFF; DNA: TGTGCCAGCAGTTACTCGCTACAGAACACCGGGGAGCTGTTTTTT
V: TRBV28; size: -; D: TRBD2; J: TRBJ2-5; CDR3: CASTSGGVFTQYF; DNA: TGTGCCAGCACTTCGGGAGGAGTTTTTACCCAGTACTTC
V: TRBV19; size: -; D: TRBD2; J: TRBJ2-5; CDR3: CASSRLAGGETQYF; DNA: TGTGCCAGTAGTAGACTAGCGGGAGGGGAGACCCAGTACTTC
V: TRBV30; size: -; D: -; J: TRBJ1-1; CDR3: CAWSVIVTGTPLF; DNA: TGTGCCTGGAGTGTAATAGTCACCGGGACACCCCTCTTT
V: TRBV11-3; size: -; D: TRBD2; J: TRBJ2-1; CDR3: CASSSQAGVSYNEQFF; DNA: TGTGCCAGCAGCTCCCAGGCGGGAGTATCCTACAATGAGCAGTTCTTC
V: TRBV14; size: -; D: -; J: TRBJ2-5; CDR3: CASSRKPGIQETQYF; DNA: TGTGCCAGCAGCCGCAAACCGGGAATCCAAGAGACCCAGTACTTC
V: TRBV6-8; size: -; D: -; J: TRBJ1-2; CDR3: CASSKGQGSYGYTF; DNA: TGTGCCAGCAGCAAGGGGCAGGGGAGCTATGGCTACACCTTC
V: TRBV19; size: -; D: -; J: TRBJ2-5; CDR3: CASRANRAKGEIQYF; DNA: TGTGCCAGCCGAGCGAACAGGGCTAAGGGAGAGATCCAGTACTTC
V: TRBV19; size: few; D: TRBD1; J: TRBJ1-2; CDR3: CASRREGTGGTYYGYTF; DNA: TGTGCCAGCCGACGGGAAGGGACAGGGGGCACATACTATGGCTACACCTTC
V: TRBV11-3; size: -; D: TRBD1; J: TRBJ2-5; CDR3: CASSPGYDRGETQYF; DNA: TGTGCCAGCAGCCCTGGGTACGACAGGGGAGAGACCCAGTACTTC
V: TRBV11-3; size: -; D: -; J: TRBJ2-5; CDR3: CASSPSRGGETQYF; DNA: TGTGCCAGCAGCCCTTCCCGGGGCGGAGAGACCCAGTACTTC
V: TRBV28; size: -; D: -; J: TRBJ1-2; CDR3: CASTEKGRTLGDYGYTF; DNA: TGTGCTAGCACCGAGAAGGGTCGCACCCTAGGGGACTATGGCTACACCTTC
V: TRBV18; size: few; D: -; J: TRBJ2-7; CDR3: CASSRGTSYEQYF; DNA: TGTGCCAGCTCCCGCGGGACAAGCTACGAGCAGTACTTC
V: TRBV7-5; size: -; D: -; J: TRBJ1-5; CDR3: CASSSKTGGAGQPQHF; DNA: TGTGCCAGCAGCTCCAAAACCGGGGGCGCGGGTCAGCCCCAGCATTTT
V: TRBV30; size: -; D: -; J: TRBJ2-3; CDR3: CATGKASTDTQYF; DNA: TGTGCCACCGGGAAAGCTAGCACAGATACGCAGTATTTT
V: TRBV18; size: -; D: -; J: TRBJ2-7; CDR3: CASSFREGAREQYF; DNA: TGTGCCAGCTCCTTCAGGGAGGGGGCGCGTGAGCAGTACTTC
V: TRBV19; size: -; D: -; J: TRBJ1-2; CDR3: CASSIMGREGWYGYTF; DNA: TGTGCCAGTAGTATTATGGGCCGGGAGGGCTGGTATGGCTACACCTTC
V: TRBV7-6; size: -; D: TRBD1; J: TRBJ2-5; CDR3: CASSPAGGTGGETQYF; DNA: TGTGCCAGCAGCCCCGCAGGGGGGACAGGGGGAGAGACCCAGTACTTC
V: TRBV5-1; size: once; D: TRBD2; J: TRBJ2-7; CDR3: CASSSQTSGGSYEQYF; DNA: TGCGCCAGCAGCTCCCAGACTAGCGGGGGCTCCTACGAGCAGTACTTC
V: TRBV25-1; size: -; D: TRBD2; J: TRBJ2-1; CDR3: CASSELAGSLKQFF; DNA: TGTGCCAGCAGTGAACTAGCGGGGTCCTTGAAGCAGTTCTTC
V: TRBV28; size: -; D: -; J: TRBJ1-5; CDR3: CASSLPGANQPQHF; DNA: TGTGCCAGCAGTTTGCCTGGGGCAAATCAGCCCCAGCATTTT
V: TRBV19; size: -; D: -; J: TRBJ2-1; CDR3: CASSLGRDNNNEQFF; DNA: TGTGCCAGTAGTCTGGGCCGGGACAACAACAATGAGCAGTTCTTC
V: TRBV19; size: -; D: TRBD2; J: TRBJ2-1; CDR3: CASSGGRAYEQFF; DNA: TGTGCCAGTAGTGGCGGGAGGGCCTATGAGCAGTTCTTC